This paragraph covers one TCR beta chain sequence. As yet, its antigen is unknown. The record originates from a study of T cell repertoires in cytomegalovirus infection. Looking at the study overall: Peptides in the study included HLA-C-restricted and HLA-B-restricted CMV epitopes. Matching HLA type and CMV infection were both indicated by public TCR beta signatures.

The study, taken as a whole, reports: Frequencies of public TCR beta families were cumulated, and this identified carriers of CMV plus the relevant HLA. Clonotypes of TCR beta that were HLA-C-restricted and CMV-specific dominated the ex vivo response.

MiXCR was run by TCRdb on the reads, yielding one entry per CDR3 protein. In the table there are under 850,000 distinct CDR3 sequences, about 33% of which are singletons. Per germline, CDR1 SGHTA and CDR2 FQGNSA. The CDR3 is 16 residues long. The junction had 9 bases not matched to a gene; V was cut back by 5 bases and J by 2 bases. Source: cultured PBMCs, taken from culture after CMV antigen stimulation. The chain employs TRBV7-2 and TRBJ2-3; 8 bases are a match to TRBD2. The clonotype comes from a human donor in good health (CMV status not recorded). Some clones in this sample may be carry-over from other donors' samples. CDR3 in DNA: TGTGCCAGCAGCCCTGGACTAGCTAGGGACACAGATACGCAGTATTTT. This translates into CASSPGLARDTDTQYF.